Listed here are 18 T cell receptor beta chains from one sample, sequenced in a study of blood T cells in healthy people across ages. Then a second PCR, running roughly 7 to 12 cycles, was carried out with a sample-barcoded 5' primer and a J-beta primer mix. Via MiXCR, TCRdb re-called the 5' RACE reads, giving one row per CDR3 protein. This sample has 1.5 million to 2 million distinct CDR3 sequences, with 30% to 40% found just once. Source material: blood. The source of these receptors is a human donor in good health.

The CDR3 sequence is CASSLGIQPASTTNEKLFF. CDR3 DNA: TGCGCCAGCAGCTTGGGGATCCAACCGGCCTCCACCACTAATGAAAAACTGTTTTTT. The chain joins TRBV5-1 to TRBJ1-4; unclear D gene. Germline V gene sequence: CDR1 SGHRS, CDR2 YFSETQ. The CDR3 loop spans 19 amino acids. V dropped 0 bases and J dropped 2 bases, with 20 bases sitting between them.

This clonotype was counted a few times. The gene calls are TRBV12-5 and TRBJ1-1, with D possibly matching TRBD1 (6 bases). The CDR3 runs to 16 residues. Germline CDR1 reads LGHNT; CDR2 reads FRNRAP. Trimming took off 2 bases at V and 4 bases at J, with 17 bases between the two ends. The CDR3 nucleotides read TGTGCTAGTGGTTTGATCCCCACAGGGTCGGGCACTGAAGCTTTCTTT. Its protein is CASGLIPTGSGTEAFF.

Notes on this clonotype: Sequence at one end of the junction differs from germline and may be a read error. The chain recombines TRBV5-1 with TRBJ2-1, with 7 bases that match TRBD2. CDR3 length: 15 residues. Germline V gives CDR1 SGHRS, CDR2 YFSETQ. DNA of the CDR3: TGCGCCAGCAGCCGGGAGGCCGCCCACTACAATGAGCGGTTCTTC. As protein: CASSREAAHYNERFF.

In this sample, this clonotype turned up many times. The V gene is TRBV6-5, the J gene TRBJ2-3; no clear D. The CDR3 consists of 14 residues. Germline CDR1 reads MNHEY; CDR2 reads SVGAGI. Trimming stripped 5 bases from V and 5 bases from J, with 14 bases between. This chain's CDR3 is CASSLGSLGDTQYF. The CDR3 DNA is TGTGCCAGCAGTCTGGGGTCCCTGGGAGATACGCAGTATTTT.

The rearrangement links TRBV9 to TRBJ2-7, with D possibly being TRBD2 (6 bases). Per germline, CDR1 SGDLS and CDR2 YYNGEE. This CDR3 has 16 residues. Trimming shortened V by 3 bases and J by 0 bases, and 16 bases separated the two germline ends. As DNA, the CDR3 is TGTGCCAGCAGCGGCGGAGGGCCCTTTTACTCCTACGAGCAGTACTTC. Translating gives CASSGGGPFYSYEQYF. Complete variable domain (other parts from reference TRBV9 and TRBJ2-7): DSGVTQTPKHLITATGQRVTLRCSPRSGDLSVYWYQQSLDQGLQFLIQYYNGEERAKGNILERFSAQQFPDLHSELNLSSLELGDSALYFCASSGGGPFYSYEQYFGPGTRLTVT.

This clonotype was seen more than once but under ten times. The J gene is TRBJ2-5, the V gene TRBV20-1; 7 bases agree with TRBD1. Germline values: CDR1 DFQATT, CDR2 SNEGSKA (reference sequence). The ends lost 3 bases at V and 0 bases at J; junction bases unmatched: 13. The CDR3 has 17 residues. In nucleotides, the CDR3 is TGCAGTGCTAGGGGAACCACGGGACAGTTGTACCAAGAGACCCAGTACTTC. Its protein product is CSARGTTGQLYQETQYF.

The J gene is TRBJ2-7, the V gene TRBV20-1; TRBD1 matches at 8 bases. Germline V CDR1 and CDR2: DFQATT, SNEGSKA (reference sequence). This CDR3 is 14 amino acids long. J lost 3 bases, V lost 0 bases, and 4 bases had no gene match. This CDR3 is CSARETDRVYEQYF. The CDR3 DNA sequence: TGCAGTGCTAGAGAAACGGACAGGGTCTACGAGCAGTACTTC.

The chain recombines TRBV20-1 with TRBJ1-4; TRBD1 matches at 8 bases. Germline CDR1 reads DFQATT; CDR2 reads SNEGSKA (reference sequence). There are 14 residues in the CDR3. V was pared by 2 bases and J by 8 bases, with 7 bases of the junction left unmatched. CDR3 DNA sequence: TGCAGTGCTAGATTGGGGACAGGCAAGGAAAAACTGTTTTTT. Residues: CSARLGTGKEKLFF.

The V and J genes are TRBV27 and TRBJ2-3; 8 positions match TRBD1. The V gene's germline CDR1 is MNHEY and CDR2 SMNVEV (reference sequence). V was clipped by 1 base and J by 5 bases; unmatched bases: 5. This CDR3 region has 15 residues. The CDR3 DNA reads TGTGCCAGCAGTTTATGGCAGGGGGCCGAAGATACGCAGTATTTT. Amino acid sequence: CASSLWQGAEDTQYF.

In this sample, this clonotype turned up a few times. CDR3 protein: CASSFDPRIPQGLGQPQHF. In nucleotides, the CDR3 is TGTGCCAGCAGCTTCGACCCAAGAATTCCACAGGGGTTGGGTCAGCCCCAGCATTTT. The chain is built from TRBV6-2 or TRBV6-3 and TRBJ1-5; TRBD1 matches at 7 bases. The germline V gene has CDR1 MNHEY and CDR2 SVGEGT. V gave up 6 bases and J gave up 6 bases; unmatched junction bases: 23. The CDR3 totals 19 residues.

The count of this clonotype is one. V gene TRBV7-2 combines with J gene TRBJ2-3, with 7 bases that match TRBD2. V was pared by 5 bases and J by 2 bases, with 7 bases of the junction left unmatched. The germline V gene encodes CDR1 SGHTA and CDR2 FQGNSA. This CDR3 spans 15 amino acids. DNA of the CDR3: TGTGCCAGCAGCCGAGACGGGGGGTTCACAGATACGCAGTATTTT. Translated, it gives CASSRDGGFTDTQYF.

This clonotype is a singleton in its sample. CDR3 protein: CASSQDIRGRETQYF. The CDR3 nucleotides read TGTGCCAGCAGCCAAGATATTCGGGGGAGGGAGACCCAGTACTTC. The J gene is TRBJ2-5, the V gene TRBV14; possibly TRBD2 for D (6 bases). The CDR3 extends over 15 amino acids. Germline V gene data show CDR1 as SGHDN and CDR2 as FVKESK. Trimming pared 0 bases from V and 5 bases from J, leaving 13 bases between.

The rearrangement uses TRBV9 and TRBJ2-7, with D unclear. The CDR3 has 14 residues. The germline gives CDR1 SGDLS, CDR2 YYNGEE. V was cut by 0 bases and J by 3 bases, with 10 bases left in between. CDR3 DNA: TGTGCCAGCAGCGTAGGGGTGTTCAACTACGAGCAGTACTTC. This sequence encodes CASSVGVFNYEQYF.

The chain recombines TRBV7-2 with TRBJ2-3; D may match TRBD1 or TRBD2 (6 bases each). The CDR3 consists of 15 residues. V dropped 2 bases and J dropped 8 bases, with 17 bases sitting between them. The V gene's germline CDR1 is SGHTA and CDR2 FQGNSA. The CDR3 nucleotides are TGTGCCAGCAGCTTAATCCGGGGGCTCGGCCCTACGCAGTATTTT. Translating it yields CASSLIRGLGPTQYF.

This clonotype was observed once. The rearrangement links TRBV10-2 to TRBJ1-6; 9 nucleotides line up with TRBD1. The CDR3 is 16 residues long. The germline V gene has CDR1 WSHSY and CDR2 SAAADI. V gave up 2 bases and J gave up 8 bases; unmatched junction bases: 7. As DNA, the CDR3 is TGCGCCAGCAGTGAGACAGGGGGCGTTGGGGATTCACCCCTCCACTTT. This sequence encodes CASSETGGVGDSPLHF.

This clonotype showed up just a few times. The CDR3 coding sequence is TGCGCCAGCAGCCTGACAGGGGAAACCGGGGAGCTGTTTTTT. This sequence encodes CASSLTGETGELFF. The rearrangement uses TRBV5-1 and TRBJ2-2; 8 nucleotides match TRBD1. The CDR3 covers 14 residues. The germline V gene has CDR1 SGHRS and CDR2 YFSETQ. Trimming at V came to 4 bases and at J to 5 bases, leaving 4 bases not matched to a gene.

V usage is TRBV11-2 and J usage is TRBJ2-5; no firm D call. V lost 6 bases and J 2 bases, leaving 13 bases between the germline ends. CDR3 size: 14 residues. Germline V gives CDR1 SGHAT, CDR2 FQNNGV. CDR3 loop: CASRWVYLQETQYF. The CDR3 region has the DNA TGTGCCAGCAGGTGGGTTTACTTACAAGAGACCCAGTACTTC. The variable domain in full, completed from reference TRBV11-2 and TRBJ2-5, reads EAGVAQSPRYKIIEKRQSVAFWCNPISGHATLYWYQQILGQGPKLLIQFQNNGVVDDSQLPKDRFSAERLKGVDSTLKIQPAKLEDSAVYLCASRWVYLQETQYFGPGTRLLVL.

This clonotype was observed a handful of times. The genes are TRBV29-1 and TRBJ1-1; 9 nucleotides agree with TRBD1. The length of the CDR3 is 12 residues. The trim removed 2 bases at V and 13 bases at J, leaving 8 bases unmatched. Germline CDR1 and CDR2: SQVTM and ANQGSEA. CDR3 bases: TGCAGCGTTGAAAGGGGGGACAGGGTGGGTTTCTTT. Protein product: CSVERGDRVGFF.